This TCR beta chain was recovered during a study of Ad26.COV2.S vaccination and SARS-CoV-2 variants. At the level of the study: Ad26.COV2.S arm of COV1001 included the donor. Study-level results: Quantification of TCR breadth and depth may have yielded underestimates of total T cell responses.

Treatment denoted: some 20 received Ad26.COV2.S at low or high dose, single or two shots; 5 received placebo; per-sample allocation not given. All samples were drawn on day 63, counting from the first vaccine or placebo injection. Spike of the Wuhan-strain SARS-CoV-2 was expressed by an Ad26 vector, which formed the vaccine. CDR3 length equals 17 residues. V lost 2 bases to trimming and J lost 1 base; unmatched junction nucleotides: 7. In germline, CDR1 is ENHRY, CDR2 SYGVKD. The data were produced by immunoSEQ multiplex PCR, yet TCRdb's version contains in-frame clones alone and is incomplete. The sample holds approximately 280,000 clones; about 87% are singletons and the top ten take roughly 3.5%. Points on this clone: Its specificity is unknown.

The J gene is TRBJ2-2, the V gene TRBV10-3; 7 nucleotides line up with TRBD1. The sequence derives from a person between 18 and 59 years old who received the Ad26.COV2.S COVID-19 vaccine or a placebo. The specimen was peripheral blood, collected in a trial of Ad26.COV2.S vaccine versus placebo. In DNA form, the CDR3 reads TGTGCCATCAGTGAGATAATACAGGGGTGGAACACCGGGGAGCTGTTTTTT. Translated, it gives CAISEIIQGWNTGELFF.